The rows below give T cell receptor beta chains drawn from one sample of a study of blood T cells in healthy people across ages. TCRdb processed the 5' RACE reads anew with MiXCR; each CDR3 protein has one entry. Found here are 800,000 or so distinct CDR3 sequences, 25% of them singletons; the top ten hold under 4.5%. These data were also filed under a second study, of T cells of mothers and their children.

Sequencing was done on a sample of blood. These receptors were obtained from a boy younger than 18 in good health. CDR3s include the opening cysteine and the closing phenylalanine or tryptophan. Expanded clones get a size class; other rows say once, few or many, or leave the size out.

TRBV28 once CASSSPLGGGYTF
TRBV11-2 - CASSLSLVPATQYF
TRBV29-1 - CSCTSDWDSYEQYF
TRBV3-1 - CASSHGDRNTGELFF
TRBV20-1 few CSVEVPAGGRNEQFF
TRBV20-1 few CSARDSKQPLYHGFF
TRBV19 - CASRDSPSLGSFDYTF
TRBV5-5 - CASSSGQLSSYNSPLHF
TRBV5-4 - CACGDSPYTGELFF
TRBV28 - CASSIMRRYNEQFF
TRBV24-1 - CATSDADSYEQYF
TRBV6-6 few CASSGQGRKNTEAFF
TRBV29-1 few CSVERLTGEPGANYGYTF
TRBV6-2/TRBV6-3 - CASSYSTSGSDTQYF
TRBV7-9 - CASSLAIMDPDTQYF
TRBV20-1 - CSAKQPGREYEQYF
TRBV19 once CASSFLGQGDGYTF
TRBV6-2/TRBV6-3 - CASSYGIAKNIQYF
TRBV4-1 - CASSPTGLAGETDTQYF
TRBV4-3 few CASSQDRSSGASEQFF
TRBV20-1 few CSATRQGMETQYF
TRBV7-6 few CASSLKGYNSPLHF
TRBV7-2 - CASSPAQGSSYEQYF